This T cell receptor beta chain was identified during a study of radiotherapy plus CTLA-4 blockade in lung cancer. Assay: immunoSEQ multiplex PCR; the TCRdb copy retains only in-frame clones and omits some. The table lists around 95,000 clones, under 90% of them singletons. This clone appeared once. V was cut by 6 bases and J by 0 bases, with 11 bases left in between. The germline V gene encodes CDR1 KGHSH and CDR2 LQKENI. The CDR3 sequence is 14 residues long. The receptor's source is a human donor with non-small cell lung cancer who had stable disease on radiotherapy plus ipilimumab. The sample consisted of peripheral blood, taken from a patient treated with radiotherapy plus ipilimumab. This sequence joins TRBV18 and TRBJ1-1; the D gene is possibly TRBD1 (6 bases). The DNA of the CDR3 is TGTGCCAGCTCGGCCGGGACACTGAACACTGAAGCTTTCTTT. Translating it yields CASSAGTLNTEAFF.